This T cell receptor beta chain was identified in a study of blood T cell repertoires in COVID-19. Assay used: immunoSEQ multiplex PCR; TCRdb lists only in-frame clones, some missing. This sample has about 160,000 clones, with around four fifths found just once. V dropped 4 bases and J dropped 2 bases, with 12 bases sitting between them. The CDR3 runs to 14 residues. Germline V gene data show CDR1 as SGHNT and CDR2 as YYREEE (reference sequence). The receptor was derived from an elderly woman with acute or convalescent COVID-19. The sample was peripheral blood. This sequence joins TRBV5-4 and TRBJ1-1; D uncertain. The CDR3 loop is CASSRREGNTEAFF. The CDR3 coding sequence is TGTGCCAGCAGCCGACGGGAAGGAAACACTGAAGCTTTCTTT.